A selection of T cell receptor beta chains follows, all from one sample in a study of blood T cell repertoires in COVID-19. Here immunoSEQ multiplex PCR was the method, and the copy in TCRdb shows in-frame clones only, minus some. The table shows fewer than 200,000 clones, with 81% occurring only once. The sample taken for sequencing was PBMCs or T cells enriched from blood (not recorded which). The receptor set was obtained from a woman between 40 and 50 years old with acute COVID-19. Each CDR3 is given with its conserved first and last residue. A D gene is named only where the DNA matches it firmly. For some rows the clone size is stated as once, few or many, or as a class when expanded; others skip it.

TRBD2	TRBV25-1	NA	TRBJ2-1	TGTGCCAGCAGTGGGCCCGGGGGGGGCTCCTACAATGAGCAGTTCTTC	CASSGPGGGSYNEQFF
TRBD2	TRBV27	NA	TRBJ2-6	TGTGCCAGCAGTTTATTGCCGACTAGCGGAGGCTCTGGGGCCAACGTCCTGACTTTC	CASSLLPTSGGSGANVLTF
TRBD1	TRBV19	NA	TRBJ1-1	TGTGCCAGTATAGGGGGACCGGAGGGGGCGCGGCGCGGTACTGAAGCTTTCTTT	CASIGGPEGARRGTEAFF
NA	TRBV28	NA	TRBJ2-2	TGTGCCAGCAGTTTCGGAGGCTTCATGGGCACCGGGGAGCTGTTTTTT	CASSFGGFMGTGELFF
TRBD2	TRBV4-1	NA	TRBJ2-5	TGCGCCAGCAGCCAAGATCCGGGGACTACAAGAGAAGAGACCCAGTACTTC	CASSQDPGTTREETQYF
NA	TRBV18	few	TRBJ2-7	TGTGCCAGCTCGGGAGTCGGGGTCTACGAGCAGTACTTC	CASSGVGVYEQYF
TRBD2	TRBV2	NA	TRBJ2-3	TGTGCCAGCAGAGTTGGGGGACTAGCGGGTTCAGATACGCAGTATTTT	CASRVGGLAGSDTQYF
NA	TRBV10-2	NA	TRBJ1-2	TGCGCCAGCAGGGACGGAGGTGGCTACACCTTC	CASRDGGGYTF
NA	TRBV5-6	once	TRBJ1-2	TGTGCCAGCAGCTTGGTACCGATCCGAGAAACTAACTATGGCTACACCTTC	CASSLVPIRETNYGYTF
TRBD1	TRBV18	NA	TRBJ2-3	TGTGCCAGCTCGGGGACAGGGACCACAGATACGCAGTATTTT	CASSGTGTTDTQYF
NA	TRBV6-1	NA	TRBJ1-5	TGTGCCAGCAGTGAAACGGGATATAGCAATCAGCCCCAGCATTTT	CASSETGYSNQPQHF
NA	TRBV12-3/TRBV12-4	NA	TRBJ1-2	TGTGCCAGCACTACGGGTGCGCCTGGCTACACCTTC	CASTTGAPGYTF
TRBD1	TRBV2	NA	TRBJ1-2	TGTGCCAGCAGTGAGGACAGGCCCTATGGCTACACCTTC	CASSEDRPYGYTF
TRBD1	TRBV5-1	NA	TRBJ1-6	TGCGCCAGCAGCTTAACCGAGACAGGGGTCTCACCCCTCCACTTT	CASSLTETGVSPLHF
NA	TRBV19	NA	TRBJ2-5	TGTGCCAGTAGTATAGGCCAGGCGACCTCCCGCAGGGAGACCCAGTACTTC	CASSIGQATSRRETQYF
TRBD1	TRBV27	NA	TRBJ2-5	TGTGCCAGCAGTTGGGGACAGGGGGCACCCGGGACCCAGTACTTC	CASSWGQGAPGTQYF
TRBD1	TRBV6-5	NA	TRBJ2-3	TGTGCCAGCAGGTCGACAGGGAGCACAGATACGCAGTATTTT	CASRSTGSTDTQYF
NA	TRBV7-9	once	TRBJ1-1	TGTGCCAGCAGCCCTGGGAGGCGGGGCGAAGCTTTCTTT	CASSPGRRGEAFF
TRBD2	TRBV30	NA	TRBJ2-3	TGTGCCTGGAGTGCTAGCGGGACGACGCAGTATTTT	CAWSASGTTQYF
TRBD2	TRBV10-3	NA	TRBJ2-1	TGTGCCAGCCACCCTAGCGGGCTCTCCTACAATGAGCAGTTCTTC	CASHPSGLSYNEQFF
NA	TRBV5-4	NA	TRBJ2-3	TGTGCCAGCAGCTTGGCGGGGGACCCTAGCACAGATACGCAGTATTTT	CASSLAGDPSTDTQYF
NA	TRBV19	few	TRBJ1-1	TGTGCCAGTAGTGTAGGGGCTAACACTGAAGCTTTCTTT	CASSVGANTEAFF
TRBD1	TRBV19	NA	TRBJ2-7	TGTGCCAGTAGTATATACTACACCGGGACCAGGGGGGAGCAGTACTTC	CASSIYYTGTRGEQYF
TRBD1	TRBV5-1	NA	TRBJ1-1	TGCGCCAGCAGCTTGGATACCTCAGGGGGCACTGAAGCTTTCTTT	CASSLDTSGGTEAFF
NA	TRBV27	NA	TRBJ2-3	TGTGCCAGCAGTTTTTTCAGGGGCACAGATACGCAGTATTTT	CASSFFRGTDTQYF
NA	TRBV5-4	NA	TRBJ1-1	TGTGCCAGCAGCTTTTTTACAGCAGATGAAGCTTTCTTT	CASSFFTADEAFF
TRBD2	TRBV5-6	NA	TRBJ2-7	TGTGCCAGCAGCTTAGGTTGGGAGGGCGAGCAGTACTTC	CASSLGWEGEQYF
NA	TRBV13	NA	TRBJ2-7	TGTGCCAGCAGCTTAGCAGACAGCCTCTACGAGCAGTACTTC	CASSLADSLYEQYF
NA	TRBV11-2	NA	TRBJ2-1	TGTGCCAGCAGCTTACGGGTCGCGACCTACAATGAGCAGTTCTTC	CASSLRVATYNEQFF
TRBD2	TRBV7-9	NA	TRBJ2-3	TGTGCCAGCAGCTTAGTAACTAGCGCAAGAACAGATACGCAGTATTTT	CASSLVTSARTDTQYF
TRBD2	TRBV10-3	NA	TRBJ2-3	TGTGCCATCAGGGGGACTAGCGGGAGCACAGATACGCAGTATTTT	CAIRGTSGSTDTQYF
TRBD1	TRBV6-6	NA	TRBJ1-1	TGTGCCAGCAGTCAACCCGGGACAGGGTTCGCCAGAGGGGTGAACACTGAAGCTTTCTTT	CASSQPGTGFARGVNTEAFF
NA	TRBV29-1	NA	TRBJ2-1	TGCAGCGGACGGTTTAGCGGAGGCCATCCAAATGAGCAGTTCTTC	CSGRFSGGHPNEQFF
TRBD2	TRBV7-2	NA	TRBJ2-3	TGTGCCAGCAGCTTACTGGGGGCGGGAGGGGTTGATACGCAGTATTTT	CASSLLGAGGVDTQYF
TRBD2	TRBV5-1	NA	TRBJ2-1	TGCGCCAGCAGGCGGGGACTAGCGGGAGTCAATGAGCAGTTCTTC	CASRRGLAGVNEQFF
TRBD2	TRBV28	NA	TRBJ2-7	TGTGCCAGCAGTTTTCCTACTAGCGGGGTCGGTCCTTGGGTCTACGAGCAGTACTTC	CASSFPTSGVGPWVYEQYF
NA	TRBV7-8	NA	TRBJ1-1	TGTGCCAGCAGCTTAGTGAAGGGGGTGAACACTGAAGCTTTCTTT	CASSLVKGVNTEAFF
TRBD2	TRBV6-5	NA	TRBJ2-3	TGTGCCAGCTATGGGGGACTAGCGGGAGTACATACGCAGTATTTT	CASYGGLAGVHTQYF
NA	TRBV30	once	TRBJ1-1	TGTGCCTGGACGAGGGGGTTCACTGAAGCTTTCTTT	CAWTRGFTEAFF
TRBD1	TRBV19	NA	TRBJ2-1	TGTGCCAGTAGACCCGGACAGGGGAGGCAATACAATGAGCAGTTCTTC	CASRPGQGRQYNEQFF
NA	TRBV1	once	TRBJ2-1	TGCACCAGCAGCCGGACTAGCGGGAGCCTAGGTTTGCGGTTCTTC	CTSSRTSGSLGLRFF
NA	TRBV2	NA	TRBJ2-3	TGTGCCAGCAGCGCAGGTAGCACAGATACGCAGTATTTT	CASSAGSTDTQYF